These T cell receptor beta chains were read from a single sample in a study of T cell repertoires in cytomegalovirus infection. TCRdb re-derived calls from the reads in MiXCR, one entry per CDR3 protein. The sample lists approximately 990,000 distinct CDR3 sequences, roughly 30% seen once, with more than 12% in the top ten. Their cognate antigens are unknown. The sequenced sample was cultured CD8+ T cells from PBMCs, obtained from culture after CMV antigen stimulation. The receptors here all came from a human donor in good health (CMV status not recorded). Some clones in this sample may be carry-over from other donors' samples. The CDR3 runs from the conserved cysteine through the conserved F or W.

v_gene,j_gene,len,CDR3aa
TRBV2,TRBJ1-2,11,CASVKSYGYTF
TRBV6-1,TRBJ1-1,13,CTNTRGMGTEAFF
TRBV7-9,TRBJ1-4,16,CASSLRQGATNEKLFF
TRBV2,TRBJ2-5,16,CASRRTLAGEQETQYF
TRBV6-6,TRBJ2-1,13,CASSYPPFNEQFF
TRBV7-2,TRBJ2-1,15,CASSGKGAPYNEQFF
TRBV28,TRBJ2-1,14,CASSLPRGGDEQFF
TRBV5-4,TRBJ1-1,16,CASSLDVGVGGTEAFF
TRBV7-2,TRBJ1-1,13,CASSLDLDTEAFF
TRBV7-9,TRBJ1-5,14,CASSLGGVGQHQHF
TRBV27,TRBJ1-2,15,CASSLRARANYGYTF
TRBV10-3,TRBJ2-2,16,CAISESGKDYTGELFF
TRBV19,TRBJ1-1,19,CASSMPFRDRGRMNTEAFF
TRBV6-1,TRBJ1-2,11,CASREDYGYTF
TRBV7-4,TRBJ1-1,15,CASSFSGEGDTEAFF
TRBV6-5,TRBJ1-1,13,CASSYNWNTEAFF
TRBV27,TRBJ2-7,14,CASSLSGTAYEQYF
TRBV2,TRBJ1-2,13,CARTGGDIVSYTF
TRBV7-8,TRBJ2-1,19,CASSLVIEPGAVSYNEQFF
TRBV6-5,TRBJ1-6,15,CASTIRTGANSPLHF
TRBV7-6,TRBJ2-1,14,CASSDRDRGIEQFF
TRBV2,TRBJ2-3,16,CASVLGEGLAPDTQYF
TRBV11-3,TRBJ2-1,16,CASSTQGGVGYNEQFF
TRBV27,TRBJ1-3,15,CASSLTRASGNTIYF
TRBV6-8,TRBJ2-2,15,CASSTTRVSSGELFF
TRBV7-2,TRBJ2-3,14,CASSLIRAADTQYF
TRBV15,TRBJ2-3,16,CATSSRGAVGLDTQYF
TRBV6-2/TRBV6-3,TRBJ2-2,16,CASSDGGDLATGELFF
TRBV7-9,TRBJ1-1,16,CASSLVEGWPNTEAFF
TRBV4-3,TRBJ2-1,15,CASSQVKSSYNEQFF
TRBV7-9,TRBJ2-7,16,CASSGGLAGGIYEQYF
TRBV7-9,TRBJ1-2,14,CASDGTGAAYGYTF
TRBV12-3/TRBV12-4,TRBJ1-5,16,CASSSRTGSGDQPQHF
TRBV7-6,TRBJ2-1,13,CASSLDLENEQFF
TRBV5-1,TRBJ1-1,18,CASSLVRGLSLGDTEAFF